One and the same sample provided the 11 T cell receptor beta chains below, sequenced in a study of blood T cells in healthy people across ages. Together with a sample-barcoded 5' primer, a J-beta primer mix was included in a second PCR lasting about 6 to 12 cycles. TCRdb reprocessed the 5' RACE reads with MiXCR, giving one entry per CDR3 protein. The data contain over a million distinct CDR3 sequences, around 43% of them singletons. What was sequenced was blood. These receptors were collected from a woman aged 60 to 75 in good health.

The rearrangement joins TRBV3-1 to TRBJ2-5; tentative D call: TRBD1 (5 bases). Trimming removed 0 bases from V and 1 base from J, with 9 bases in between. CDR3 length: 15 residues. The V gene's germline CDR1 is LGHDT and CDR2 YNNKEL (reference sequence). For the CDR3, the DNA is TGTGCCAGCAGCCAAGAATGGACATCCCAAGAGACCCAGTACTTC. Amino acids: CASSQEWTSQETQYF.

The chain has TRBV4-2 and TRBJ1-2, with D perhaps matching TRBD1 (6 bases). CDR3 length: 15 amino acids. Trimming took 0 bases from V and 5 from J, leaving 13 bases between them. Per germline, CDR1 LGHNA and CDR2 YNFKEQ. CDR3 sequence reads: CASSQDSGQGYGYTF. The DNA of the CDR3 is TGTGCCAGCAGCCAAGATAGTGGGCAGGGGTATGGCTACACCTTC.

The V and J genes are TRBV20-1 and TRBJ2-1; 9 nucleotides align to TRBD2. With 3 bases clipped from V and 6 bases from J, the junction kept 9 bases outside the gene matches. Per germline, CDR1 DFQATT and CDR2 SNEGSKA (reference sequence). CDR3 length: 15 amino acids. CDR3 amino acids: CSARYGSGRINEQFF. The CDR3, as DNA: TGCAGTGCTAGGTATGGTAGCGGGAGAATCAATGAGCAGTTCTTC.

The chain has TRBV4-2 and TRBJ2-1, with unresolved D. Germline V gene data show CDR1 as LGHNA and CDR2 as YNFKEQ. This CDR3 has 17 residues. Trimming took off 4 bases at V and 0 bases at J, with 16 bases between the two ends. CDR3 sequence reads: CASSRPDSLSSYNEQFF. CDR3 bases: TGTGCCAGCAGCCGCCCTGACTCGCTGAGCTCCTACAATGAGCAGTTCTTC.

This clonotype occurred once. This chain links TRBV4-1 with TRBJ2-5, with 9 bases identical to TRBD2. Germline CDR1 and CDR2: MGHRA and YSYEKL. This CDR3 is built from 18 residues. Trimming took 0 bases from V and 11 from J; bases not matched to a gene: 19. In DNA, the CDR3 is TGCGCCAGCAGCCAAGAAGGTGGGACTAGCCGAGAGAACAATGAGCAGTACTTC. Translated, it gives CASSQEGGTSRENNEQYF.

The genes are TRBV7-2 and TRBJ1-5; TRBD1 is a possible D gene (5 bases). Germline loops: CDR1 SGHTA, CDR2 FQGNSA. V was clipped by 3 bases and J by 0 bases, with 9 bases between them. The CDR3 is 15 residues long. This CDR3 reads CASSFQGLSNQPQHF. In nucleotides, the CDR3 is TGTGCCAGCAGCTTCCAGGGACTTAGCAATCAGCCCCAGCATTTT. The variable domain in full, completed from reference TRBV7-2 and TRBJ1-5, reads GAGVSQSPSNKVTEKGKDVELRCDPISGHTALYWYRQSLGQGLEFLIYFQGNSAPDKSGLPSDRFSAERTGGSVSTLTIQRTQQEDSAVYLCASSFQGLSNQPQHFGDGTRLSIL.

This rearrangement joins TRBV11-2 to TRBJ2-5, with 9 bases identical to TRBD2. The CDR3 totals 15 residues. Germline trimming cut 0 bases from V and 4 bases from J; bases unmatched to any gene: 3. Germline-derived CDR1 and CDR2 are SGHAT and FQNNGV. In DNA, the CDR3 is TGTGCCAGCAGCTTAGACGGGACTAGCAGAGAGACCCAGTACTTC. Its protein is CASSLDGTSRETQYF.

Comments on this clonotype: A read error may be the cause here, since a much bigger clone is one base away. J is TRBJ2-7 and V is TRBV20-1; TRBD1 might be the D (5 bases). The CDR3 loop spans 15 amino acids. Germline CDR1 and CDR2: DFQATT and SNEGSKA (reference sequence). V was trimmed by 3 bases and J by 0 bases, leaving 15 bases between them. The CDR3 sequence is CSARSLGRASYEQYF. The CDR3 coding sequence is TGCAGTGCTAGGTCACTGGGCAGGGCCTCCTACGAGCAGTACTTC.

This chain joins TRBV28 and TRBJ1-2, with a tentative D call TRBD1 (5 bases). With 8 bases removed from V and 2 bases from J, the gap between germline ends came to 9 bases. CDR3 size: 12 residues. Germline V gene lookup returns CDR1 MDHEN and CDR2 SYDVKM. DNA of the CDR3: TGTGCCAGCCTAGGGGTAAACTATGGCTACACCTTC. Its protein is CASLGVNYGYTF.

The chain is built from TRBV29-1 and TRBJ2-1; the match to TRBD2 covers 12 bases. The DNA end favors TRBJ2-7, so the J call may be wrong. The CDR3 length is 16 residues. Per germline, CDR1 SQVTM and CDR2 ANQGSEA. CDR3 DNA: TGCAGCGTTGAAGGACTAGCGGGAGTGTCCTACAATGAGCAGTACTTC. Residues: CSVEGLAGVSYNEQYF.

The rearrangement uses TRBV5-1 and TRBJ2-1; perhaps D is TRBD1 or TRBD2 (5 bases each). Germline V gene sequence: CDR1 SGHRS, CDR2 YFSETQ. V was cut by 0 bases and J by 15 bases, with 19 bases left in between. The CDR3 is 14 amino acids. CDR3 protein: CASSLGDGPGRGFF. Here the CDR3 DNA reads TGCGCCAGCAGCTTGGGGGACGGTCCGGGTCGGGGGTTCTTC. Full variable domain (remainder filled in from reference TRBV5-1 and TRBJ2-1): KAGVTQTPRYLIKTRGQQVTLSCSPISGHRSVSWYQQTPGQGLQFLFEYFSETQRNKGNFPGRFSGRQFSNSRSEMNVSTLELGDSALYLCASSLGDGPGRGFFGPGTRLTVL.